The clone carrying this TCR beta chain turned up a few times. Its target is not known. The data belong to a study of CD8 T cells in ankylosing spondylitis. General study findings and limits: According to the report, clones linked to the disease were significantly enriched in matched synovial fluid samples taken from ankylosing spondylitis patients. Within peripheral blood, clones linked to disease were CD8+ and relatively rare. Reactive arthritis synovial fluid and blood previously showed some of these motif variants. Typical of ankylosing spondylitis blood, it appeared, was a TCR beta motif of fewer than ten highly homologous variants.

Molecular-barcoded quantitative 5'-RACE produced these TCR beta libraries. One entry per CDR3 protein, called by TCRdb with MiXCR from the 5' RACE reads. The table has over 600,000 distinct CDR3 sequences, 15% to 20% seen once. Trimming pared 0 bases from V and 1 base from J, leaving 13 bases between. This CDR3 region has 16 residues. Germline values: CDR1 SGHRS, CDR2 YFSETQ. This chain uses TRBV5-1 with TRBJ1-1, with unresolved D. Sequencing input: blood, either unsorted or a sorted T cell fraction (not recorded which). This clonotype was sampled from a male donor with ankylosing spondylitis. The CDR3 loop reads CASSLASPRGNTEAFF. The CDR3 nucleotides read TGCGCCAGCAGCTTGGCGTCCCCTCGGGGGAACACTGAAGCTTTCTTT.